This T cell receptor (beta chain) was sequenced in a study of OX40 agonist ivuxolimab in advanced cancers. Study as a whole: A male proportion of about 80% was recorded, with mean age roughly 60 years and range about 23 to 90.

Germline CDR1 MGHRA, CDR2 YSYEKL. Trimming took off 0 bases at V and 14 bases at J, with 14 bases between the two ends. This CDR3 has 13 residues. TCRdb's table, derived via immunoSEQ multiplex PCR, lists solely in-frame clones and lacks some. The sample holds tens of thousands of clones, approximately 80% seen once. This rearrangement joins TRBV4-1 to TRBJ2-1; either TRBD1 or TRBD2 may supply D (5 bases each). Sequenced here: CD4+ or CD8+ T cells sorted from blood, sampled in a trial of the OX40 agonist ivuxolimab. This receptor was obtained from an adult with an advanced solid tumor such as melanoma, head and neck, liver or kidney cancer. CDR3 in DNA: TGCGCCAGCAGCCAAGATTCCAGTCTGGGGGAGTTCTTC. Amino acids: CASSQDSSLGEFF.